This T cell receptor (beta chain) was identified during a study of blood T cell repertoires in COVID-19. The wider study: Sample material is recorded as cDNA or gDNA derived from T cells, B-cell-depleted T cells, or PBMCs.

This clone was counted a single time. Using immunoSEQ multiplex PCR, the repertoire was profiled, and TCRdb retains in-frame clones only, with some absent. The sample includes about 250,000 clones, around 89% seen only once; the top ten take roughly 6.3%. Germline CDR1 MRHNA, CDR2 SNTAGT. This CDR3 comprises 14 residues. The junction had 4 bases not matched to a gene; V was cut back by 6 bases and J by 2 bases. Seattle enrolled patients during active infection and tracked them longitudinally. The genes are TRBV6-4 and TRBJ2-3, with 8 bases lining up with TRBD1. Sequences were obtained from peripheral blood. The source of this sequence is a woman aged 25 to 39 with COVID-19, enrolled during active disease. CDR3 loop: CASSWTGNTDTQYF. CDR3 sequence (DNA): TGTGCCAGCAGCTGGACAGGGAACACAGATACGCAGTATTTT.